These 28 T cell receptor beta chains were all obtained from the same sample, sequenced in a study of blood T cells in healthy people across ages (dated by TCRdb to 2013 to 2016). The library was built by means of 5' RACE. Instrument used: Illumina HiSeq 2500. A second PCR of roughly 7 to 11 cycles was performed with a sample-barcoded 5' primer and a J-beta primer mix. TCRdb redid the processing of the public reads, applying fastp at Q25 and MiXCR, and retained in-frame beta chains. Identical CDR3 proteins give one entry, which carries the most common genes and DNA. Counted in this sample were over 600,000 distinct CDR3 sequences; around 21% of them appeared once. The top ten clonotypes cover roughly 3.6% of the sample. Sample: blood. Source of these receptors: a man between 65 and 85 years old in good health.

The table lists this clonotype with many counts. Written as DNA, the CDR3 is TGTGCCAGCAGCTTAGCGTGGGACAGAACTAATGAAAAACTGTTTTTT. This encodes CASSLAWDRTNEKLFF. This chain uses TRBV7-9 with TRBJ1-4, with 7 bases aligning to TRBD1. Trimming at V came to 0 bases and at J to 1 base, leaving 2 bases not matched to a gene. The CDR3 consists of 16 residues. Germline CDR1 reads SEHNR; CDR2 reads FQNEAQ (reference sequence).

This clonotype was observed a handful of times. The gene calls are TRBV19 and TRBJ2-5; 8 nucleotides match TRBD1. The V gene end was trimmed by 2 bases and the J gene end by 5 bases; junction bases not matched to a gene: 13. The CDR3 is made up of 17 amino acids. Germline CDR1 reads LNHDA; CDR2 reads SQIVND (reference sequence). The CDR3 region is CASSINSLGQGRETQYF. The CDR3 nucleotides are TGTGCCAGTAGTATAAATTCTCTTGGACAGGGTAGGGAGACCCAGTACTTC.

This clonotype was recorded a few times. The V call is TRBV20-1, the J call TRBJ2-5, with 7 bases lining up with TRBD2. Matching the DNA end better, TRBJ2-7 makes the J call doubtful. This CDR3 contains 15 residues. CDR1 is DFQATT, CDR2 SNEGSKA, per germline (reference sequence). Here the CDR3 DNA reads TGCAGTGCTCAATCGCCGGGACTAAGGCCTTACGAGCAGTACTTC. This codes for CSAQSPGLRPYEQYF.

There are a few counts of this clonotype. The J gene is TRBJ2-4, the V gene TRBV4-3; TRBD2 matches at 12 bases. V lost 0 bases to trimming and J lost 7 bases; unmatched junction nucleotides: 7. Germline V gene lookup returns CDR1 LGHNA and CDR2 YSLEER. CDR3 length: 17 amino acids. The CDR3 is CASSQDFPGTSGNIQYF. CDR3 in DNA: TGCGCCAGCAGCCAAGATTTCCCCGGGACTAGCGGGAACATTCAGTACTTC.

The chain uses TRBV29-1 and TRBJ2-7; D possibly corresponds to TRBD1 (6 bases). CDR1 SQVTM and CDR2 ANQGSEA come from the germline V gene. The CDR3 runs to 13 residues. With 4 bases removed from V and 2 bases from J, the gap between germline ends came to 12 bases. In DNA form, the CDR3 reads TGCAGCGTTGGAGAAACAGGGACCTACGAGCAGTACTTC. Translated: CSVGETGTYEQYF.

In this sample, this clonotype turned up many times. This rearrangement joins TRBV5-1 to TRBJ2-5; 10 bases align to TRBD2. Germline V gives CDR1 SGHRS, CDR2 YFSETQ. V was pared by 0 bases and J by 4 bases, with 6 bases of the junction left unmatched. There are 16 residues in the CDR3. The CDR3 is CASSLGLAGELETQYF. The CDR3, as DNA: TGCGCCAGCAGCTTGGGTCTAGCGGGAGAATTAGAGACCCAGTACTTC.

The chain's CDR3 is CASSESHIYGYTF. CDR3 DNA: TGTGCCAGCAGTGAAAGTCACATCTATGGCTACACCTTC. This chain connects TRBV6-1 to TRBJ1-2; D ambiguous. Between the trimmed V and J ends, which lost 2 bases and 4 bases, there was a span of 8 bases. In germline, CDR1 is MNHNS, CDR2 SASEGT. The CDR3 is 13 amino acids.

This clonotype was counted once. The chain has TRBV6-6 and TRBJ1-2; D remains unclear. Trimming pared 5 bases from V and 3 bases from J, leaving 10 bases between. Germline V CDR1 and CDR2: MNHNY, SVGAGI (reference sequence). The CDR3 extends over 13 amino acids. CDR3 nucleotides: TGTGCCAGCAGTACACAGACGCACTATGGCTACACCTTC. As protein: CASSTQTHYGYTF.

In this sample, this clonotype turned up a few times. The gene calls are TRBV5-1 and TRBJ2-7; D remains ambiguous. V was clipped by 4 bases and J by 6 bases, with 17 bases between them. The germline CDR1 and CDR2 sequences are SGHRS and YFSETQ. The CDR3 has 14 residues. CDR3 loop: CASSPSPGSAEQYF. DNA of the CDR3: TGCGCCAGCAGCCCTTCGCCGGGTTCCGCCGAGCAGTACTTC.

This clonotype appeared a few times. The chain carries TRBV14 and TRBJ2-5, with TRBD1 as a possible D gene (6 bases). Germline V gene sequence: CDR1 SGHDN, CDR2 FVKESK. V was trimmed by 2 bases and J by 0 bases, leaving 13 bases between them. The CDR3 is 16 residues long. CDR3 amino acids: CASSQTWDKYQETQYF. The CDR3 region has the DNA TGTGCCAGCAGCCAAACTTGGGACAAGTACCAAGAGACCCAGTACTTC.

Turning to this clonotype: One end of the junction fails to match germline, which may point to a read error. The chain joins TRBV4-1 to TRBJ2-4, with 14 bases fitting TRBD2. The germline CDR1 and CDR2 sequences are MGHRA and YSYEKL. CDR3 length: 20 residues. CDR3 nucleotides: TGCGCCAGCAGAGACAGACCGGGACTAGCGGGAGTGTCGGCCACAAACATTCAGTACTTC. It codes for CASRDRPGLAGVSATNIQYF.

The V call is TRBV25-1, the J call TRBJ1-4; a possible D gene is TRBD1 (6 bases). Germline assignment: CDR1 MGHDK and CDR2 SYGVNS. The CDR3 runs 14 residues. V was cut by 7 bases and J by 6 bases, with 15 bases left in between. Here the CDR3 reads CASTPDRFDEKLFF. DNA of the CDR3: TGTGCCAGCACTCCAGACAGGTTTGATGAAAAACTGTTTTTT. Full variable domain (rest looked up from reference TRBV25-1 and TRBJ1-4): EADIYQTPRYLVIGTGKKITLECSQTMGHDKMYWYQQDPGMELHLIHYSYGVNSTEKGDLSSESTVSRIRTEHFPLTLESARPSHTSQYLCASTPDRFDEKLFFGSGTQLSVL.

V and J are TRBV3-1 and TRBJ2-1, with 12 positions matching TRBD2. Losses at the gene ends were 1 base for V and 4 bases for J; bases not matched to a gene: 5. This CDR3 region has 17 residues. CDR1 is LGHDT, CDR2 YNNKEL, per germline (reference sequence). In DNA form, the CDR3 reads TGTGCCAGCAGCCAAGGAACTAGCGGGAGGCCTTACAATGAGCAGTTCTTC. Translation: CASSQGTSGRPYNEQFF.

This clonotype was found a few times. The rearrangement joins TRBV5-1 to TRBJ2-5, with 7 bases identical to TRBD1. The DNA end favors TRBJ2-7, so the J call may be wrong. CDR3 length: 14 amino acids. Germline V gene sequence: CDR1 SGHRS, CDR2 YFSETQ. The CDR3 region has the DNA TGCGCCAGCAGCTCAACAGGGGTTGAGAACGAGCAGTACTTC. Amino acid sequence: CASSSTGVENEQYF.

The rearrangement links TRBV5-1 to TRBJ1-4; the match to TRBD1 covers 7 bases. The CDR3 has 14 residues. V was pared by 3 bases and J by 8 bases, with 7 bases of the junction left unmatched. CDR1 is SGHRS, CDR2 YFSETQ, per germline. As DNA, the CDR3 is TGCGCCAGCAGCTGGGGCCCACAGGGGGAAAAACTGTTTTTT. Protein product: CASSWGPQGEKLFF.

Only a few counts were recorded for this clonotype. J is TRBJ1-6 and V is TRBV6-4; D remains unclear. V lost 11 bases and J 6 bases, leaving 20 bases between the germline ends. This CDR3 comprises 15 residues. The germline gives CDR1 MRHNA, CDR2 SNTAGT. CDR3 protein: CALDPRTGANSPLHF. Written as DNA, the CDR3 is TGTGCCCTAGACCCACGGACGGGTGCTAATTCACCCCTCCACTTT.

V and J are TRBV3-1 and TRBJ2-1; tentatively, D is TRBD2 (6 bases). The V and J ends lost 0 bases and 4 bases respectively, with 19 bases between them. Germline V gives CDR1 LGHDT, CDR2 YNNKEL (reference sequence). The CDR3 covers 18 residues. In nucleotides, the CDR3 is TGTGCCAGCAGCCAAGAATCGTCGTGGGTCGGAGGGTACAATGAGCAGTTCTTC. Translated: CASSQESSWVGGYNEQFF.

This clonotype has only a few counts. The rearrangement joins TRBV7-2 to TRBJ2-5, with D possibly TRBD2 on 6 matching bases. V was pared by 2 bases and J by 5 bases, with 18 bases between. CDR3 length: 16 residues. CDR1 is SGHTA, CDR2 FQGNSA, per germline. In DNA form, the CDR3 reads TGTGCCAGCAGCTTACAGGTTCTAGCGATAGGGGAGACCCAGTACTTC. Translation: CASSLQVLAIGETQYF.

This clonotype was detected a few times. The chain uses TRBV20-1 and TRBJ2-3; 7 bases are shared with TRBD2. J gave up 5 bases and V 0 bases, and 5 bases lay outside the gene matches. Germline V gives CDR1 DFQATT, CDR2 SNEGSKA (reference sequence). CDR3 length: 14 amino acids. The CDR3 is CSAREAGVVDTQYF. CDR3 nucleotides: TGCAGTGCTAGAGAGGCGGGAGTCGTAGATACGCAGTATTTT.

V gene TRBV5-1 combines with J gene TRBJ2-1, with D perhaps TRBD2 (6 bases). The CDR3 has 16 amino acids. Germline V gene data show CDR1 as SGHRS and CDR2 as YFSETQ. With 1 base removed from V and 4 bases from J, the gap between germline ends came to 15 bases. CDR3 sequence: CASSLNGAGTYNEQFF. As DNA, the CDR3 is TGCGCCAGCAGCTTGAATGGGGCAGGGACTTACAATGAGCAGTTCTTC.

This clonotype was seen only a few times. The chain carries TRBV19 and TRBJ2-5, with TRBD2 matching over 7 bases. V was clipped by 3 bases and J by 2 bases; unmatched bases: 9. Germline V CDR1 and CDR2: LNHDA, SQIVND (reference sequence). The CDR3 is made up of 16 amino acids. The CDR3: CASSIGSAGLQETQYF. The CDR3, as DNA: TGTGCCAGTAGTATTGGATCAGCGGGATTACAAGAGACCCAGTACTTC.

This clonotype was seen only a few times. The CDR3 ends on some other residue instead of the conserved phenylalanine or tryptophan, so this is likely a read error. The chain has TRBV20-1 and TRBJ2-1; TRBD2 agrees at 12 bases. The trim removed 5 bases at V and 7 bases at J, leaving 9 bases unmatched. Germline lookup yields CDR1 DFQATT and CDR2 SNEGSKA (reference sequence). The CDR3 spans 15 residues. The CDR3 DNA sequence: TGCAGTGCTCCTAAGACTAGCGGGAGTGGTAATGAGCAGTTCCTC. Protein: CSAPKTSGSGNEQFL.

This chain connects TRBV29-1 to TRBJ2-3; perhaps D is TRBD1 or TRBD2 (5 bases each). V dropped 3 bases and J dropped 0 bases, with 10 bases sitting between them. Looked up from germline, CDR1 is SQVTM and CDR2 is ANQGSEA. The CDR3 is 14 amino acids. CDR3 DNA sequence: TGCAGCGTTGAGAGGGGAACTAGCACAGATACGCAGTATTTT. Protein sequence: CSVERGTSTDTQYF.

The genes are TRBV7-2 and TRBJ2-3, with a tentative D call TRBD2 (6 bases). Per germline, CDR1 SGHTA and CDR2 FQGNSA. The germline V and J ends were trimmed by 5 bases and 3 bases, with 15 bases remaining between them. The CDR3 contains 15 residues. The CDR3: CASSRPGVHTDTQYF. The CDR3 DNA follows: TGTGCCAGCAGCCGCCCGGGGGTCCATACAGATACGCAGTATTTT.

The V and J genes are TRBV7-9 and TRBJ1-1, with 7 bases aligning to TRBD1. This CDR3 has 16 amino acids. After removal of 6 bases from V and 1 base from J, the junction contained 11 bases not matched to a gene. The germline V gene has CDR1 SEHNR and CDR2 FQNEAQ (reference sequence). The CDR3 spells CASSFGQVRENTEAFF. The CDR3 region has the DNA TGTGCCAGCAGTTTCGGACAGGTTAGGGAGAACACTGAAGCTTTCTTT.

This clonotype has just a few counts. This chain joins TRBV28 and TRBJ2-1; D is possibly TRBD2 (5 bases). The CDR3 is 16 amino acids. CDR1 MDHEN and CDR2 SYDVKM come from the germline V gene. Trimming took 7 bases from V and 5 from J, leaving 21 bases between them. CDR3 residues: CASNELGRTPNNEQFF. The DNA for the CDR3 is TGTGCCAGCAATGAATTGGGAAGGACTCCGAACAATGAGCAGTTCTTC.

The table lists this clonotype with a few counts. This chain connects TRBV5-1 to TRBJ1-2; 8 bases map to TRBD1. CDR1 is SGHRS, CDR2 YFSETQ, per germline. J lost 4 bases, V lost 2 bases, and 4 bases had no gene match. This CDR3 comprises 14 residues. The CDR3 protein is CASSFGQGPYGYTF. CDR3 coding DNA: TGCGCCAGCAGCTTCGGACAGGGCCCCTATGGCTACACCTTC.

This sequence joins TRBV10-3 and TRBJ2-5; 7 bases agree with TRBD1. CDR1 ENHRY and CDR2 SYGVKD come from the germline V gene. V lost 2 bases to trimming and J lost 5 bases; unmatched junction nucleotides: 5. The CDR3 contains 14 residues. In nucleotides, the CDR3 is TGTGCCATCAGTGAGGGGACAGTAGAGGAGACCCAGTACTTC. Translation: CAISEGTVEETQYF.